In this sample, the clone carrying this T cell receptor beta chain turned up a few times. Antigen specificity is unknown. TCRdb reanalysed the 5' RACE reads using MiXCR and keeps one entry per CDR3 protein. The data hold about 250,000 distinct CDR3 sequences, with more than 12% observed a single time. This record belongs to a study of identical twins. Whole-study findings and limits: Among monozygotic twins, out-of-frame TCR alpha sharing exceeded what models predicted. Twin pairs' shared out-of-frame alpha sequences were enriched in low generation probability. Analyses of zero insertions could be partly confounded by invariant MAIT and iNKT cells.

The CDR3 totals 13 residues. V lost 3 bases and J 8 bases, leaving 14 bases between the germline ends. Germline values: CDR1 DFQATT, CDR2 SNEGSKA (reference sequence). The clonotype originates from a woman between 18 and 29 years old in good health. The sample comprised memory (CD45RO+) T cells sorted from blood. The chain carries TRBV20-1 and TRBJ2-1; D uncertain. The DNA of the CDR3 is TGCAGTGCTAGTCCCCAGATTAGGGATGAGCAGTTCTTC. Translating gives CSASPQIRDEQFF.